The next 26 T cell receptor beta chains were all read from a single sample in a study of regulatory T cells in long-lasting Graves disease. Sequencing libraries for TCR beta were prepared with iRepertoire HTBI primers and Arm-PCR of CDR3 regions. TCRdb reprocessed the multiplex PCR reads with MiXCR, giving one entry per CDR3 protein. The sample lists approximately 440,000 distinct CDR3 sequences, around a quarter seen once, with about a quarter in the top ten. Specified time point: persistent/refractory GD, antithyroid drugs over 5 years with positive TRAb. The authors made the TCR library using RNA they extracted from PBMCs. This sample comprised peripheral blood mononuclear cells (PBMCs), obtained when the disease was refractory, from a patient treated with antithyroid drugs. These TCRs come from a female donor with Graves disease.

The rearrangement joins TRBV9 to TRBJ2-3; TRBD1 matches 7 bases. Germline CDR1 SGDLS, CDR2 YYNGEE. V was clipped by 4 bases and J by 2 bases; unmatched bases: 1. The CDR3 spans 13 residues. CDR3 protein: CASSQGDTDTQYF. CDR3 nucleotide sequence: TGTGCCAGCAGCCAGGGGGACACAGATACGCAGTATTTT. The full variable domain, completed using reference TRBV9 and TRBJ2-3, is DSGVTQTPKHLITATGQRVTLRCSPRSGDLSVYWYQQSLDQGLQFLIQYYNGEERAKGNILERFSAQQFPDLHSELNLSSLELGDSALYFCASSQGDTDTQYFGPGTRLTVL.

This chain connects TRBV10-3 to TRBJ2-7; 7 bases fit TRBD1. CDR3 length: 14 amino acids. The germline V gene encodes CDR1 ENHRY and CDR2 SYGVKD. V shed 5 bases, J shed 1 base, and the junction held 5 bases outside the gene matches. The CDR3 DNA sequence: TGTGCCATCAGTTCAGGGGGTCGTTCCTACGAGCAGTACTTC. Translating gives CAISSGGRSYEQYF.

This clonotype was detected many times. This chain connects TRBV28 to TRBJ2-5; D gene uncertain. Germline lookup yields CDR1 MDHEN and CDR2 SYDVKM. This CDR3 spans 14 amino acids. The V and J ends lost 5 bases and 2 bases respectively, with 12 bases between them. CDR3 DNA sequence: TGTGCCAGCAGTGCCCCAACGGTACAAGAGACCCAGTACTTC. Amino acids: CASSAPTVQETQYF.

This clonotype was seen a handful of times. The chain recombines TRBV7-2 with TRBJ1-5; 9 positions match TRBD1. CDR3 length: 14 amino acids. V shed 5 bases and J 7 bases; nucleotides not matched to a gene: 6. Germline V gene lookup returns CDR1 SGHTA and CDR2 FQGNSA. As DNA, the CDR3 is TGTGCCAGCAGCCTACAGGGGGCTCGGCAGCCCCAGCATTTT. Translation gives CASSLQGARQPQHF.

This clonotype was seen repeatedly, ten times or more. The rearrangement uses TRBV20-1 and TRBJ2-2, with a weak D call TRBD1 (6 bases). The CDR3 is made up of 13 amino acids. The germline gives CDR1 DFQATT, CDR2 SNEGSKA (reference sequence). CDR3: CSVTVGANGELFF. As DNA, the CDR3 is TGCAGCGTCACCGTGGGGGCCAACGGGGAGCTGTTTTTT.

This clonotype was seen ten or more times. This chain joins TRBV12-3 or TRBV12-4 and TRBJ1-2; possible D gene TRBD1, 5 bases. The CDR3 has 14 residues. Trimming stripped 1 base from V and 5 bases from J, with 11 bases between. The CDR3 spells CASSLELGVYGYTF. The DNA for the CDR3 is TGTGCCAGCAGTTTAGAGTTAGGGGTTTATGGCTACACCTTC.

Ten or more counts support this clonotype. The gene calls are TRBV2 and TRBJ1-1; D is uncertain. Germline V CDR1 and CDR2: SNHLY, FYNNEI. The CDR3 has 16 amino acids. V was cut by 3 bases and J by 0 bases, with 14 bases left in between. The DNA for the CDR3 is TGTGCCAGCAGTGATCGAAGCGTAGGGTTGAACACTGAAGCTTTCTTT. Protein product: CASSDRSVGLNTEAFF.

This clonotype was counted between two and nine times. This sequence joins TRBV19 and TRBJ2-2; D might be TRBD1 (5 bases). The CDR3 has 15 amino acids. Germline V gene lookup returns CDR1 LNHDA and CDR2 SQIVND (reference sequence). Between the trimmed V and J ends, which lost 9 bases and 7 bases, there was a span of 21 bases. The CDR3 reads CASYGRRVIGGELFF. CDR3 coding DNA: TGTGCCAGCTACGGACGCAGGGTGATAGGCGGGGAGCTGTTTTTT. Full variable domain (missing parts from reference TRBV19 and TRBJ2-2): DGGITQSPKYLFRKEGQNVTLSCEQNLNHDAMYWYRQDPGQGLRLIYYSQIVNDFQKGDIAEGYSVSREKKESFPLTVTSAQKNPTAFYLCASYGRRVIGGELFFGEGSRLTVL.

This clonotype was observed many times. The chain recombines TRBV20-1 with TRBJ2-7; no firm D call. Trimming removed 4 bases at V and 3 bases at J, with 7 bases between. The CDR3 consists of 11 residues. The germline gives CDR1 DFQATT, CDR2 SNEGSKA (reference sequence). Here the CDR3 reads CSAKVRYEQYF. Here the CDR3 DNA reads TGCAGTGCTAAGGTCCGCTACGAGCAGTACTTC.

This clonotype occurred many times. J is TRBJ2-7 and V is TRBV7-8, with TRBD1 matching 10 bases. This CDR3 region has 15 residues. The V and J ends lost 6 bases and 1 base, in that order; junction bases with no gene match: 6. CDR1 is SGHVS, CDR2 FQNEAQ, per germline. This CDR3 reads CASSLGTGVSYEQYF. Here the CDR3 DNA reads TGTGCCAGCAGTCTCGGGACAGGGGTGTCCTACGAGCAGTACTTC.

The gene calls are TRBV27 and TRBJ1-1; 11 bases fit TRBD1. Germline lookup yields CDR1 MNHEY and CDR2 SMNVEV (reference sequence). The length of the CDR3 is 14 residues. V lost 6 bases and J lost 8; bases outside the gene matches: 8. The CDR3 coding sequence is TGTGCCAGCAGACCAAGGACAGGGGGCGCCGAAGCTTTCTTT. It yields the protein CASRPRTGGAEAFF.

The chain couples TRBV16 to TRBJ1-1, with a weak D call TRBD1 (5 bases). Germline V CDR1 and CDR2: KGHSY, FQNENV. The V end lost 1 base, the J end lost 0 bases, and 15 bases lay between the germline ends. This CDR3 has 17 amino acids. This chain's CDR3 is CASSQLVSRAMNTEAFF. CDR3 DNA sequence: TGTGCCAGCAGCCAATTGGTATCCAGGGCTATGAACACTGAAGCTTTCTTT.

This chain links TRBV28 with TRBJ1-2; no clear D. Trimming removed 3 bases from V and 4 bases from J, with 6 bases in between. The V gene's germline CDR1 is MDHEN and CDR2 SYDVKM. The CDR3 has 12 residues. The CDR3 sequence: CASSFTTYGYTF. DNA of the CDR3: TGTGCCAGCAGTTTTACTACCTATGGCTACACCTTC.

This clonotype occurred a few times. V is TRBV2 and J is TRBJ2-1; D possibly corresponds to TRBD1 (5 bases). This CDR3 has 12 amino acids. V was cut by 4 bases and J by 4 bases, with 5 bases left in between. CDR1 is SNHLY, CDR2 FYNNEI, per germline. This chain's CDR3 is CASSGQYNEQFF. In DNA form, the CDR3 reads TGTGCCAGCAGTGGACAGTACAATGAGCAGTTCTTC.

This rearrangement joins TRBV6-9 to TRBJ2-3; D possibly corresponds to TRBD2 (5 bases). Per germline, CDR1 MNHGY and CDR2 SVAAGI. Deletions cut 4 bases from V and 0 bases from J, with 20 bases between. The CDR3 runs 18 residues. CDR3 in DNA: TGTGCCAGCAGTTCCGACCGGGGTGGACTCCTTAGCACAGATACGCAGTATTTT. Translating gives CASSSDRGGLLSTDTQYF.

The CDR3 here is CASSLGAPNSNQPQHF. The CDR3 nucleotides read TGTGCCAGCAGCTTAGGCGCACCGAATAGCAATCAGCCCCAGCATTTT. The J gene is TRBJ1-5, the V gene TRBV7-2; D remains unclear. Trimming pared 1 base from V and 0 bases from J, leaving 10 bases between. The CDR3 spans 16 residues. Looked up from germline, CDR1 is SGHTA and CDR2 is FQGNSA.

This clonotype was recorded many times. V gene TRBV2 combines with J gene TRBJ1-5; D not resolved. The germline V and J ends were trimmed by 6 bases and 7 bases, with 13 bases remaining between them. CDR1 SNHLY and CDR2 FYNNEI come from the germline V gene. The CDR3 sequence is 13 residues long. In DNA form, the CDR3 reads TGTGCCAGCAGCGATGCCCTAGGGCAGCCCCAGCATTTT. Translated: CASSDALGQPQHF.

This clonotype was seen at least ten times. The chain carries TRBV10-3 and TRBJ1-1; TRBD1 aligns across 7 bases. With 1 base clipped from V and 8 bases from J, the junction kept 4 bases outside the gene matches. The CDR3 contains 13 residues. Germline lookup yields CDR1 ENHRY and CDR2 SYGVKD. CDR3 sequence reads: CAISEFEGAEAFF. In nucleotides, the CDR3 is TGTGCCATCAGTGAGTTCGAGGGGGCGGAAGCTTTCTTT.

This clonotype was seen only a few times. The junction departs from germline at one end; a sequencing error may be responsible. The chain uses TRBV11-2 and TRBJ1-1; 8 nucleotides match TRBD1. The CDR3 spans 15 residues. Germline V CDR1 and CDR2: SGHAT, FQNNGV. As DNA, the CDR3 is TGTGCCAGCAGCCCGCTACAGGGGGTGAACACTGAGGCTTTCTTT. It translates to CASSPLQGVNTEAFF.

This clonotype occurred many times. The chain employs TRBV2 and TRBJ1-4, with D perhaps matching TRBD1 (5 bases). V was clipped by 3 bases and J by 5 bases, with 13 bases between them. Germline V gene lookup returns CDR1 SNHLY and CDR2 FYNNEI. CDR3 length equals 15 residues. CDR3 DNA sequence: TGTGCCAGCAGTGAGACCGGGACGCAAAATGAAAAACTGTTTTTT. It yields the protein CASSETGTQNEKLFF.

In this sample, this clonotype turned up many times. The chain couples TRBV3-1 to TRBJ1-1; D is possibly TRBD1 (5 bases). Germline V gives CDR1 LGHDT, CDR2 YNNKEL (reference sequence). Trimming pared 3 bases from V and 7 bases from J, leaving 15 bases between. The CDR3 length is 14 residues. The CDR3 bases are TGTGCCAGCAGCCAGGACCCAGGGTTTGGTGAAGCTTTCTTT. It yields the protein CASSQDPGFGEAFF.

This clonotype was counted a few times. This chain joins TRBV19 and TRBJ1-5; D unclear. Germline CDR1 and CDR2: LNHDA and SQIVND (reference sequence). This CDR3 spans 15 amino acids. Trimming pared 4 bases from V and 1 base from J, leaving 11 bases between. The CDR3 bases are TGTGCCAGTAGTAACTACGGGTCGAGCAATCAGCCCCAGCATTTT. It encodes CASSNYGSSNQPQHF.

This clonotype was observed a few times. This chain uses TRBV20-1 with TRBJ1-3; D is unclear. This CDR3 has 18 residues. Germline CDR1 reads DFQATT; CDR2 reads SNEGSKA (reference sequence). Trimming shortened V by 0 bases and J by 2 bases, and 20 bases separated the two germline ends. CDR3 protein: CSAREGRNEGRAGNTIYF. The CDR3, as DNA: TGCAGTGCTAGAGAAGGCAGAAACGAAGGTCGGGCTGGAAACACCATATATTTT.

The chain links TRBV7-2 to TRBJ2-2; a possible D gene is TRBD2 (5 bases). Germline CDR1 and CDR2: SGHTA and FQGNSA. The CDR3 sequence is 16 residues long. Trimming removed 1 base from V and 2 bases from J, with 11 bases in between. CDR3 nucleotide sequence: TGTGCCAGCAGCTTAGTTGGAGGAGGAAACACCGGGGAGCTGTTTTTT. Translating gives CASSLVGGGNTGELFF.

To note about this clonotype: Sequence at one end of the junction differs from germline and may be a read error. The genes are TRBV7-9 and TRBJ2-2, with 10 bases identical to TRBD2. This CDR3 has 20 residues. In germline, CDR1 is SEHNR, CDR2 FQNEAQ (reference sequence). The CDR3 nucleotides are TGTGCCAGCACCTTAAGCCGGGGGCTAGCGGGAGATAAGAACACCGGGGAGCTGTTTTTT. Its translation is CASTLSRGLAGDKNTGELFF.

This clonotype showed up many times. The rearrangement links TRBV29-1 to TRBJ1-1; 7 bases are a match to TRBD1. The germline V gene has CDR1 SQVTM and CDR2 ANQGSEA. The V gene end was trimmed by 4 bases and the J gene end by 2 bases; junction bases not matched to a gene: 7. This CDR3 spans 14 amino acids. The chain's CDR3 is CSVGRDSRNTEAFF. The CDR3 DNA reads as TGCAGCGTTGGCCGGGACAGCCGAAACACTGAAGCTTTCTTT. Filled out from reference TRBV29-1 and TRBJ1-1, the complete variable domain reads SAVISQKPSRDICQRGTSLTIQCQVDSQVTMMFWYRQQPGQSLTLIATANQGSEATYESGFVIDKFPISRPNLTFSTLTVSNMSPEDSSIYLCSVGRDSRNTEAFFGQGTRLTVV.